This T cell receptor (beta chain) was sequenced for a study of blood T cell repertoires in COVID-19. The wider study: Acute and convalescent COVID-19 samples came from the United States, Italy and Spain. T cells, B-cell-depleted T cells, or PBMCs provided the cDNA or gDNA that served as material.

Authors' analysis steps: Estimation of nucleated cell counts was performed using reference gene primer amplification. TCRdb's copy holds only in-frame clones and misses some; the assay was immunoSEQ multiplex PCR. The D gene and trimming were derived from the DNA, and the V and J assignments and clone size from that table. The sample lists about 45,000 clones; approximately 85% were seen once. The CDR3 is made up of 16 amino acids. J lost 0 bases, V lost 8 bases, and 8 bases had no gene match. CDR1 is LGHNA and CDR2 is YNFKEQ in the germline V gene. Sequencing was done on a sample of peripheral blood. The chain joins TRBV4-2 to TRBJ2-5; 11 bases agree with TRBD1. The sequence came from a woman older than 75 with acute or convalescent COVID-19. The CDR3 DNA sequence: TGTGCCAGCGGCCCTGGGACAGGGGGATACCAAGAGACCCAGTACTTC. It translates to CASGPGTGGYQETQYF.